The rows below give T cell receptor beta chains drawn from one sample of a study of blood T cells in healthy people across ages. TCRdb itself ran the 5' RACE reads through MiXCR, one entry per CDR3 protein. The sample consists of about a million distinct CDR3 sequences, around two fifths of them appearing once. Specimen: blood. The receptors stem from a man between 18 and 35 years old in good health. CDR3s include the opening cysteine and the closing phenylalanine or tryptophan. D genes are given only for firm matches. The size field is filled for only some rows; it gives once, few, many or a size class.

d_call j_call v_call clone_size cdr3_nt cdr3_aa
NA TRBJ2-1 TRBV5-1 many TGCGCCAGCAGCTTGGAGGGACTGTCGTACAATGAGCAGTTCTTC CASSLEGLSYNEQFF
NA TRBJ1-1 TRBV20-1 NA TGCAGTGCTAAAATTACCACTGAAGCTTTCTTT CSAKITTEAFF
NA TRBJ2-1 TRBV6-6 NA TGTGCCAGCAGCCAACTTCTGTCGGGCTGGGATGAGCAGTTCTTC CASSQLLSGWDEQFF
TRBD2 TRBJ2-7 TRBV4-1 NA TGCGCCAGCAGCCCCTTGGCGGGGGGCGATGATGAGCAGTACTTC CASSPLAGGDDEQYF
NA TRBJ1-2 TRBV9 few TGTGCCAGCAGCGTAGCTGGGTTGGAGGGGGGACTTTACACCTTC CASSVAGLEGGLYTF
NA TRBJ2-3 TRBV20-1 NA TGCAGTGCTAGACCGAGCGACGGGCCAGTCGCGCAGTATTTT CSARPSDGPVAQYF
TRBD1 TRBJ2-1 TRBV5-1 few TGCGCCAGCAGCTTGGAGGGGACAGGGCTATTCGATGAGCAGTTCTTC CASSLEGTGLFDEQFF
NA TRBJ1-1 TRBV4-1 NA TGCGCCAGCAGCCAAACCCGAGCCGGGACGAACACTGAAGCTTTCTTT CASSQTRAGTNTEAFF
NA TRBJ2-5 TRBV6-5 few TGTGCCAGCAGTTACGGGGCCGGCGGTGAGACCCAGTACTTC CASSYGAGGETQYF
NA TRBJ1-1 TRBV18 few TGTGCCAGCTCACCTACTCGGGGGGGGCCCACTGAAGCTTTCTTT CASSPTRGGPTEAFF
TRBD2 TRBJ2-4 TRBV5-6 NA TGTGCCAGCAGCTTGAGCGGGGGGCCACGAGCCAAAAACATTCAGTACTTC CASSLSGGPRAKNIQYF
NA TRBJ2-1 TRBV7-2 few TGTGCCAGCAGAGCTAATCTAGGTTACAATGAGCAGTTCTTC CASRANLGYNEQFF
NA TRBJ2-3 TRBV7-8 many TGTGCCAGCAGTTTAACCGGGGTTGGGGATACGCAGTATTTT CASSLTGVGDTQYF
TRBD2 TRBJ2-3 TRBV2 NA TGTGCCGGCAGGAGGGGGACTAGCGGAACCACAGATACGCAGTATTTT CAGRRGTSGTTDTQYF
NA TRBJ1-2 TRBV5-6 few TGTGCCAGTTTCAGCCGACGGACGAACTTCGCCTATGGCTACACCTTC CASFSRRTNFAYGYTF
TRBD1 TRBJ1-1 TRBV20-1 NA TGCAGTGCTAGGGGACAGGGAGAAACTGAAGCTTTCTTT CSARGQGETEAFF
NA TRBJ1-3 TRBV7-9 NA TGTGCCAGCAGCTTAGGGTGGGGCAGGAGCTCTGGAAACACCATATATTTT CASSLGWGRSSGNTIYF
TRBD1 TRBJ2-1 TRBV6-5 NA TGTGCCAGCAGTTACTCGACAGGGGGCCCCTACAATGAGCAGTTCTTC CASSYSTGGPYNEQFF
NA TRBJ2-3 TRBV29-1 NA TGCAGCGTGGGGACGAGGGCCACAGATACGCAGTATTTT CSVGTRATDTQYF
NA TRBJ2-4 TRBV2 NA TGTGCCAGCAGAGGGGGTCTGGCGGTCGCCAAAAACATTCAGTACTTC CASRGGLAVAKNIQYF
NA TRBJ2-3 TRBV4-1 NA TGCGCCAGCAGCCAAGAAGGGGTTAGCACAGATACGCAGTATTTT CASSQEGVSTDTQYF
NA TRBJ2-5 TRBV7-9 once TGTGCCAGCAGCTCATTCGGGGGGCGGGAGACCCAGTACTTC CASSSFGGRETQYF
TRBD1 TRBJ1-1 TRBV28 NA TGTGCCAGCAGTACCCGACAGGGTGTGTCGGACACTGAAGCTTTCTTT CASSTRQGVSDTEAFF
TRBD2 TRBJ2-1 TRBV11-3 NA TGTGCCAGCGGCGACCGGAGCGGGGAGTACAATGAGCAGTTCTTC CASGDRSGEYNEQFF
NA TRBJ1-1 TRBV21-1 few TGTGCCAGCAGCAAAAAGGCAGCCGCGAACACTGAAGCTTTCTTT CASSKKAAANTEAFF